Sequencing of this T cell receptor beta chain was carried out in a study of Ad26.COV2.S vaccination and SARS-CoV-2 variants. Study background: Into the muscle, Ad26.COV2.S was dosed once or twice, 56 days apart.

Sample treatment: roughly 20 received Ad26.COV2.S at low or high dose, single or two shots; 5 received placebo; per-sample allocation not given. After the first vaccine or placebo injection, samples were drawn on day 63. Whoever gave the sample was an adult aged 18-55 years in Boston. Spike of the Wuhan-strain SARS-CoV-2 was expressed by an Ad26 vector, which formed the vaccine. Clones were sequenced by immunoSEQ multiplex PCR, and TCRdb holds only the in-frame ones, with some missing. The sample has roughly 420,000 clones, roughly 89% seen once. Study results and caveats: Non-spike TCR breadth was similar in vaccine and placebo recipients.

About this clone itself: Its target is not known.

With 0 bases removed from V and 3 bases from J, the gap between germline ends came to 14 bases. Germline V gives CDR1 MNHEY, CDR2 SVGAGI. This CDR3 comprises 16 residues. The origin of this receptor is a person between 18 and 65 years old who received the Ad26.COV2.S COVID-19 vaccine or a placebo. The material was peripheral blood, obtained in a trial of Ad26.COV2.S vaccine versus placebo. The gene calls are TRBV6-5 and TRBJ2-5, with D unresolved. The CDR3 region has the DNA TGTGCCAGCAGTTACTCGTTGGGCGGATCCGAAGAGACCCAGTACTTC. Protein product: CASSYSLGGSEETQYF.